This T cell receptor (beta chain) comes out of a study of tumor-infiltrating lymphocytes in primary liver carcinoma. Study information: Maximum tumor diameters ranged from roughly 4 to 10 cm, stage T1-T3 N0M0.

Germline V CDR1 and CDR2: SGHRS, YFSETQ. V dropped 4 bases and J dropped 3 bases, with 20 bases sitting between them. CDR3 size: 16 residues. Study findings and constraints: Blood trailed tumors significantly in top-250-clone fraction (p = 0.039).

A note on this clonotype: The antigen remains unidentified. A much larger clone differs by one base, so this may be a read error.

Extraction of RNA together with DNA used 20-30 mg of unsorted bulk tissue. Without exception, tumor samples held over 90% viable tumor cells. The investigators made TCR beta cDNA from around 540 ng total RNA, using a constant-region primer. Slightly modified ARM-PCR, run as three nested multiplex PCR rounds, produced the TCR beta libraries. Investigators reported that the first two PCR rounds, at around 9 cycles each, used TRBV1-TRBV30 forward primers with a C-beta reverse primer. TCRdb itself ran the multiplex PCR reads through MiXCR, one entry per CDR3 protein. This sample carries roughly 120,000 distinct CDR3 sequences, around two thirds of them seen once, and the ten largest clones take about a tenth.

This receptor was identified in a woman aged 55 to 70 with primary liver carcinoma and hepatitis B virus infection. The rearrangement uses TRBV5-1 and TRBJ2-7; D is unresolved. Sequencing was carried out using liver tumor tissue from sampling region 1. Subset indicated: tumor region T1, superior pole. DNA for the CDR3: TGCGCCAGCAGCGATCACCTTGGACGGGTCATCTACGAGCAGTACTTC. It is translated as CASSDHLGRVIYEQYF.